Included here is one T cell receptor (beta chain) sequence, with context. Its antigen remains unknown. Only in-frame clones appear in the TCRdb table, and some are missing; sequencing was by immunoSEQ multiplex PCR. The sample consists of around 300,000 clones, approximately 86% of them appearing once. Stated treatment: roughly 19 received Ad26.COV2.S at low or high dose, single or two shots; 5 received placebo; per-sample allocation not given. Specimens were obtained on day 63 following the first vaccine or placebo injection. This sample is part of a study of Ad26.COV2.S vaccination and SARS-CoV-2 variants. Study in general: Intramuscularly, Ad26.COV2.S was given either once or twice, 56 days apart. Study findings and constraints: Vaccine and placebo recipients had similar non-spike TCR breadth. Researchers cautioned that TCR breadth and depth analyses may have underestimated total T cell responses.

With V trimmed by 8 bases and J by 4 bases, 10 bases remained unmatched. This CDR3 is built from 14 residues. Per the germline V gene, CDR1 is LNHDA and CDR2 is SQIVND (reference sequence). This receptor was taken from a person between 18 and 65 years old who received the Ad26.COV2.S COVID-19 vaccine or a placebo. The chain uses TRBV19 and TRBJ2-5; 7 positions agree with TRBD1. Source: peripheral blood, taken in a trial of Ad26.COV2.S vaccine versus placebo. This CDR3 reads CASSPTGSTETQYF. CDR3 sequence (DNA): TGTGCCAGTTCCCCGACAGGGTCGACAGAGACCCAGTACTTC.